Presented here are 2 T cell receptor beta chains from one specimen sequenced in a study of vaccination and CD4 T cells after COVID-19. These receptors' targets are unknown. Treatment noted: roughly 10-day PBMC culture with coronavirus spike peptide pools or control peptides (ViraFEST assay). Scientists ran DNA taken from cultured CD4+ T cells through the Oncomine TCR Beta short-read assay for sequencing. TCRdb processed the PCR reads anew with MiXCR; each CDR3 protein has one entry. The repertoire holds 10,000 or so distinct CDR3 sequences, about 57% seen once, with around 8.7% in the top ten. The sequenced material came from CD4+ T cells from blood, cultured in vitro. The receptors originated from a human donor who had recovered from COVID-19.

The rearrangement joins TRBV2 to TRBJ2-1; D gene unclear. The CDR3 runs 15 residues. Germline loops: CDR1 SNHLY, CDR2 FYNNEI. V was pared by 2 bases and J by 4 bases, with 12 bases between. In nucleotides, the CDR3 is TGTGCCAGCAGTGAACGGTCCCTCCAATACAATGAGCAGTTCTTC. Amino acid sequence: CASSERSLQYNEQFF.

The chain uses TRBV19 and TRBJ2-7, with a tentative D call TRBD1 (6 bases). CDR1 is LNHDA, CDR2 SQIVND, per germline (reference sequence). V shed 4 bases and J shed 5 bases, with 24 bases lying between them. This CDR3 has 17 amino acids. The CDR3 sequence: CASSTMSPGRGPHEQYF. The CDR3 DNA follows: TGTGCCAGTAGTACCATGTCCCCGGGCAGGGGACCGCACGAGCAGTACTTC.